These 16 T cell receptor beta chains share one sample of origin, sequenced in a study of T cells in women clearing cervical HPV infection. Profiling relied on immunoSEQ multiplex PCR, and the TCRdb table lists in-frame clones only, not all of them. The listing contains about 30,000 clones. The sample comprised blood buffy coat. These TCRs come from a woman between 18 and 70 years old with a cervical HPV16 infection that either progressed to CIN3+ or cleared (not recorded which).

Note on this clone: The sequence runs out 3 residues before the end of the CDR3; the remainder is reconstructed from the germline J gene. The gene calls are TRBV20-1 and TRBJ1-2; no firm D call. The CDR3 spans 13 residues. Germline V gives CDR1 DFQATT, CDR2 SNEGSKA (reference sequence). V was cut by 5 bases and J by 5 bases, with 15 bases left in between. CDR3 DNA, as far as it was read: TGCAGTGCTCGGCCGCCAGGAGGGTATGGC. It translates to CSARPPGGYG. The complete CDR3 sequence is CSARPPGGYGYTF.

CDR3 region: CARSGGAGKINEKLFF. The CDR3 bases that were read are TGTGCCAGAAGCGGGGGGGCGGGCAAGATTAATGAAAAG. The chain combines TRBV5-3 with TRBJ2-2; TRBD2 might be the D (7 bases). The read ends 3 residues before the CDR3 terminus; that terminus is restored from the germline J gene. TRBV5-3 is identified as an open reading frame with a role that is uncertain. There are 16 residues in the CDR3.

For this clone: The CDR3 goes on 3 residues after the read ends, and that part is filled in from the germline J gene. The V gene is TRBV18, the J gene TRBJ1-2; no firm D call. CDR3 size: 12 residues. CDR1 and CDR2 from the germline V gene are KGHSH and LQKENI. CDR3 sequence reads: CASSRPFNDYTF. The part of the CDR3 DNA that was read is TGTGCCAGCTCACGGCCCTTTAATGAC.

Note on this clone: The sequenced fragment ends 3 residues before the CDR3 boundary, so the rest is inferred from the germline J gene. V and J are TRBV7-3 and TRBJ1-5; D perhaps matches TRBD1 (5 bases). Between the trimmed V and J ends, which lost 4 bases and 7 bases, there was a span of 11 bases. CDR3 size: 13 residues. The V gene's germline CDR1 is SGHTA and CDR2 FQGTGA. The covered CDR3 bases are TGTGCCAGCAGCTCGCAGGGTGGCCAGCCC. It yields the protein CASSSQGGQP. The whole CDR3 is CASSSQGGQPQHF.

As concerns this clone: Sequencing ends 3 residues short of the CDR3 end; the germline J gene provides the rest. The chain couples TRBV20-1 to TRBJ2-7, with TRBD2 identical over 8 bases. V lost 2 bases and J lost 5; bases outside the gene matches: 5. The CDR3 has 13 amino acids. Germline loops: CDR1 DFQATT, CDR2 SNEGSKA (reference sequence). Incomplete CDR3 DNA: TGCAGTGCTAGACTAGCGGGCGGAAACGAG. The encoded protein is CSARLAGGNE. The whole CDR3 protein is CSARLAGGNEQYF.

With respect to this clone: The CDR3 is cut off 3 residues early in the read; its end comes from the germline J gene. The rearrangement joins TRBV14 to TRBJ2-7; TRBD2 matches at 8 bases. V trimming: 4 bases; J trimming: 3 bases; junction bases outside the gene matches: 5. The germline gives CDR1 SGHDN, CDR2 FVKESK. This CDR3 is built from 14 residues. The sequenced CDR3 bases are TGTGCCAGCAGCCTAACTAGCGGCTACTACGAG. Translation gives CASSLTSGYYE. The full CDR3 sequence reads CASSLTSGYYEQYF.

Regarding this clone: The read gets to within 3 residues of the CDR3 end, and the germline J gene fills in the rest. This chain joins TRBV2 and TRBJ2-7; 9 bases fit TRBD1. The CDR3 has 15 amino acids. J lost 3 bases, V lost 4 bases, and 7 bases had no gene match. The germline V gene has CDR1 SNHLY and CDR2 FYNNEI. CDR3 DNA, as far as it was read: TGTGCCAGCAGTGCCCGGGACAGGGTCCTCTACGAG. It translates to CASSARDRVLYE. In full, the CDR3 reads CASSARDRVLYEQYF.

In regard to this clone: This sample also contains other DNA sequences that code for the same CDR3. Partial CDR3 DNA: TGCGCCAGCAGCTTAGAGGGACAGGGGAACACTGAA. This translates into CASSLEGQGNTE. The CDR3 in its entirety is CASSLEGQGNTEAFF. The V gene is TRBV5-1, the J gene TRBJ1-1; 9 bases line up with TRBD1. The read falls 3 residues short of the CDR3 end, and the missing part is taken from the germline J gene. CDR3 size: 15 residues. Germline V gene sequence: CDR1 SGHRS, CDR2 YFSETQ. The V and J ends lost 2 bases and 1 base, in that order; junction bases with no gene match: 3.

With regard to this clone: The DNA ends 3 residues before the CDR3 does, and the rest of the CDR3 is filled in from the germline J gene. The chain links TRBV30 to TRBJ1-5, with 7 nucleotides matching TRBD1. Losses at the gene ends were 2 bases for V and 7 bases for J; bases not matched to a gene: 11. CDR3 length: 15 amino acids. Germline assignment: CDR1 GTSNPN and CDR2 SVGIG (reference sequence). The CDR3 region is CAWSIRDSFVQPQHF. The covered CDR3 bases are TGTGCCTGGAGTATCCGGGACAGCTTCGTCCAGCCC. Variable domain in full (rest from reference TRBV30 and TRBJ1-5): SQTIHQWPATLVQPVGSPLSLECTVEGTSNPNLYWYRQAAGRGLQLLFYSVGIGQISSEVPQNLSASRPQDRQFILSSKKLLLSDSGFYLCAWSIRDSFVQPQHFGDGTRLSIL.

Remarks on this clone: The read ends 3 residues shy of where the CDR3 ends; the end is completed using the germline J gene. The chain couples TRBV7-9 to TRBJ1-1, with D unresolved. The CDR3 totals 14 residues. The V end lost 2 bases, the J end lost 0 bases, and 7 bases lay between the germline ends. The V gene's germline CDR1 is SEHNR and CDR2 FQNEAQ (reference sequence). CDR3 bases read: TGTGCCAGCAGCTTAATGCAGGTGAACACTGAA. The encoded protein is CASSLMQVNTE. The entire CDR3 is CASSLMQVNTEAFF.

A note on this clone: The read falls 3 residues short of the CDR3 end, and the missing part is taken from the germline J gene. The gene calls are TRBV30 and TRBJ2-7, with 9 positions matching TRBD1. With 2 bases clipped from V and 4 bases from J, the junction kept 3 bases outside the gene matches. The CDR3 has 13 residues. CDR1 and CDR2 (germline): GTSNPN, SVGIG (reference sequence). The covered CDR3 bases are TGTGCCTGGAGTCGGGGACAGGGTTACGAG. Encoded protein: CAWSRGQGYE. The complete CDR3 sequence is CAWSRGQGYEQYF.

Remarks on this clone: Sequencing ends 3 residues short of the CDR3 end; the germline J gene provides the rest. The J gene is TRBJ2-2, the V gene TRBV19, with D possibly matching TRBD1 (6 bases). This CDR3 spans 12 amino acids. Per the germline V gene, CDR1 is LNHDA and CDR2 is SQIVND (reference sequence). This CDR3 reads CASSYRDIPLFF. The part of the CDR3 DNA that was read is TGTGCCAGTAGTTACCGGGACATACCG.

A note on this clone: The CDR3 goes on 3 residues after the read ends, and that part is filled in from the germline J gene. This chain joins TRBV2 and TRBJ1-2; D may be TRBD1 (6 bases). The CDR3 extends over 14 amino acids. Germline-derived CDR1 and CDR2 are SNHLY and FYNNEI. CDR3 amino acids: CASSSQTGTNDYTF. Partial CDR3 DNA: TGTGCCAGCAGTTCCCAAACAGGGACGAATGAC.

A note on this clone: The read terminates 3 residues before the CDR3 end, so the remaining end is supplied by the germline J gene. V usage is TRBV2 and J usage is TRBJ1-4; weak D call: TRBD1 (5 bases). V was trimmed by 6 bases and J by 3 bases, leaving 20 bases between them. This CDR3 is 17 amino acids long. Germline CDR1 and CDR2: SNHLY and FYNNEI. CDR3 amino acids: CASRLNNEGWANEKLFF. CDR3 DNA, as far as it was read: TGTGCCAGCAGGCTAAACAATGAGGGGTGGGCTAATGAAAAA. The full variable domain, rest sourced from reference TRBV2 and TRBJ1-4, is EPEVTQTPSHQVTQMGQEVILRCVPISNHLYFYWYRQILGQKVEFLVSFYNNEISEKSEIFDDQFSVERPDGSNFTLKIRSTKLEDSAMYFCASRLNNEGWANEKLFFGSGTQLSVL.

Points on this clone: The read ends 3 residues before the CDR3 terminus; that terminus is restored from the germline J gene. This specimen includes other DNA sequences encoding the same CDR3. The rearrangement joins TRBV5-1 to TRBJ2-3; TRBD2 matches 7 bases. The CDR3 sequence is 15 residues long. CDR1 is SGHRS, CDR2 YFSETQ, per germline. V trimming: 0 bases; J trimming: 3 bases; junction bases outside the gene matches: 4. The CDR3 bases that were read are TGCGCCAGCAGCTTGGAAGGCGGGAGAACAGATACG. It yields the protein CASSLEGGRTDT. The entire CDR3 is CASSLEGGRTDTQYF.

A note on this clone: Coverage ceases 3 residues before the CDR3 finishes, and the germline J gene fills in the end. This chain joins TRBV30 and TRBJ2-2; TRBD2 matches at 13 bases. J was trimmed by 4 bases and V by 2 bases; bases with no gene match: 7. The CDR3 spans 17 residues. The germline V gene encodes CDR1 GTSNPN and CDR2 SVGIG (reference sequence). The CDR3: CAWSPGLAGESTGELFF. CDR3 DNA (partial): TGTGCCTGGAGTCCAGGACTAGCGGGAGAAAGCACCGGGGAG.